The clone carrying this T cell receptor (beta chain) occurred once. Its antigen is unidentified. The junction does not match germline at one end; this may be a read error. This sample is part of a study of blood T cells in healthy people across ages. Study conclusions and caveats: In older individuals, TCR beta diversity per million T cells was lower, falling roughly linearly with age.

The study drew donors from healthy Caucasian individuals in Russia aged about 6 to 90. This CDR3 has 15 residues. CDR1 is ENHRY and CDR2 is SYGVKD in the germline V gene. Sample-barcoded 5' priming and a J-beta primer mix drove a second PCR of roughly 6 to 12 cycles. TCRdb re-analysed the 5' RACE reads in MiXCR, keeping a single row per CDR3 protein. The data show some 1.5 million distinct CDR3 sequences, 28% seen once. Sample: blood. This sequence was found in a woman in her 30s in good health. The chain employs TRBV10-3 and TRBJ1-2, with a tentative D call TRBD1 (5 bases). The CDR3 sequence: CAISAGGSPNYGCTF. CDR3 sequence (DNA): TGTGCCATCTCGGCGGGGGGGAGTCCTAACTATGGCTGCACCTTC.